This record covers a single T cell receptor (beta chain). Some clones are missing from TCRdb's copy, which holds only in-frame ones; the method was immunoSEQ multiplex PCR. The sample includes 150,000 to 250,000 clones, roughly 80% of them seen just once. The study recruited people aged 18 to 89 years across roughly 25 US areas. V was clipped by 1 base and J by 5 bases, with 13 bases between them. CDR3 length: 15 amino acids. Per germline, CDR1 SGHRS and CDR2 YFSETQ. This entry comes from a study of blood T cell repertoires in COVID-19. The chain employs TRBV5-1 and TRBJ1-5; tentatively, D is TRBD1 (6 bases). Sequencing was done on a sample of PBMCs or T cells enriched from blood (not recorded which). The clonotype originates from a middle-aged man who had recovered from COVID-19. The DNA of the CDR3 is TGCGCCAGCAGCTTGACAGGGTCGTTCGATCAGCCCCAGCATTTT. Its translation: CASSLTGSFDQPQHF.